This T cell receptor beta chain is drawn from a study of vaccination effects on CD4 cells after COVID-19. Study conclusions and caveats: Late after vaccination, infection- and vaccine-induced clones showed marked clonal contraction.

As concerns this clone: No antigen is known for it.

Antigen-specific CD4+ T cells expanded by the ViraFEST assay with viral peptide pools were then sequenced. Culture lasted about nine days before CD4+ T cell isolation. Every participant took two doses of the BNT162b2 or mRNA-1273 vaccine. Assay used: immunoSEQ multiplex PCR; TCRdb lists only in-frame clones, some missing. The sample yields 25,000 to 30,000 clones, around 75% seen once. The V end was cut by 0 bases, the J end by 5 bases, with 12 bases between. From germline, CDR1 is LGHNA and CDR2 YSLEER. This CDR3 is built from 15 residues. This sample comprised CD4+ T cells from PBMCs cultured with SARS-CoV-2 spike peptides, obtained after COVID-19 vaccination. The clonotype originates from a human donor who received a COVID-19 vaccine. Some clones in this sample may be carry-over from other donors' samples. The rearrangement links TRBV4-3 to TRBJ2-3, with D possibly TRBD2 on 7 matching bases. CDR3 sequence (DNA): TGCGCCAGCAGCCAAGACGAGGGGGGGCAAGATACGCAGTATTTT. It yields the protein CASSQDEGGQDTQYF.